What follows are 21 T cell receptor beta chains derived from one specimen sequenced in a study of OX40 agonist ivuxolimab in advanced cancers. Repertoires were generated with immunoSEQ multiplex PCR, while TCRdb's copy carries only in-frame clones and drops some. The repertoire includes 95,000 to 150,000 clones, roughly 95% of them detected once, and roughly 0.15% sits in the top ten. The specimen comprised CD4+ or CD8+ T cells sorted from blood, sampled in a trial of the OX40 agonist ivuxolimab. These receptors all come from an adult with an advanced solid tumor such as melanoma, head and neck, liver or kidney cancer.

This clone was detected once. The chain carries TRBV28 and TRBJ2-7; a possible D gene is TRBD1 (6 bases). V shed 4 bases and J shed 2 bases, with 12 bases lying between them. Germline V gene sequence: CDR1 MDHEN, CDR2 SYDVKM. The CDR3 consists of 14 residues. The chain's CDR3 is CASSYLDRPYEQYF. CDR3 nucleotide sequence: TGTGCCAGCAGTTACCTGGACAGACCCTACGAGCAGTACTTC.

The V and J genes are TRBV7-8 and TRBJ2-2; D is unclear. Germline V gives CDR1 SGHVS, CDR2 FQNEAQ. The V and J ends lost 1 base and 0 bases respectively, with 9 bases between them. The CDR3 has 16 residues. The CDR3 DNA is TGTGCCAGCAGCTTAGACAGTATTACGAACACCGGGGAGCTGTTTTTT. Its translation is CASSLDSITNTGELFF.

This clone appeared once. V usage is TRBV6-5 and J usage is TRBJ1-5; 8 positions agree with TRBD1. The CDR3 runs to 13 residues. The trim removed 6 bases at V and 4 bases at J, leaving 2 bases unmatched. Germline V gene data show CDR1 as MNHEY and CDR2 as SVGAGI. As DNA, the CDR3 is TGTGCCAGCAGCCGGACAGGGAATCAGCCCCAGCATTTT. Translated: CASSRTGNQPQHF.

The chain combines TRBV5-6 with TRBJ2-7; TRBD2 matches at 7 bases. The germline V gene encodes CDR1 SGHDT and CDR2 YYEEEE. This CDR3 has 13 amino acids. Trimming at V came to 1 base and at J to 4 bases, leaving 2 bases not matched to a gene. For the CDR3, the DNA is TGTGCCAGCAGCTTGTGGGGGGGATACGAGCAGTACTTC. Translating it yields CASSLWGGYEQYF.

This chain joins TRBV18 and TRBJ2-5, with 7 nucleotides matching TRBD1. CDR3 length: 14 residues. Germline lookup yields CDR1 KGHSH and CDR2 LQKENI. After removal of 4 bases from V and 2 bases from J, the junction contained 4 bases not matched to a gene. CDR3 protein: CASSLDRVQETQYF. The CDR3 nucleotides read TGTGCCAGCTCACTTGACAGGGTTCAAGAGACCCAGTACTTC. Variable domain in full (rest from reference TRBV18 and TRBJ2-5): NAGVMQNPRHLVRRRGQEARLRCSPMKGHSHVYWYRQLPEEGLKFMVYLQKENIIDESGMPKERFSAEFPKEGPSILRIQQVVRGDSAAYFCASSLDRVQETQYFGPGTRLLVL.

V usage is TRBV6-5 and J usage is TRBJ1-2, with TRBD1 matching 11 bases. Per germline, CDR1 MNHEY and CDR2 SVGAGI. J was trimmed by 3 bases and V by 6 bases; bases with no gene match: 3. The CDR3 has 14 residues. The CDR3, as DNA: TGTGCCAGCAGGGACAGGGGGCGAGACTATGGCTACACCTTC. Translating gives CASRDRGRDYGYTF.

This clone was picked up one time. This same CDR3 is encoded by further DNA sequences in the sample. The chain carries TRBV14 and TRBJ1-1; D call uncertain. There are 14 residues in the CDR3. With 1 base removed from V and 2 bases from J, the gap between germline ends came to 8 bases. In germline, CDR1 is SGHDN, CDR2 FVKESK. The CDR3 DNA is TGTGCCAGCAGCCAAGTATTAGGCAACACTGAAGCTTTCTTT. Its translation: CASSQVLGNTEAFF.

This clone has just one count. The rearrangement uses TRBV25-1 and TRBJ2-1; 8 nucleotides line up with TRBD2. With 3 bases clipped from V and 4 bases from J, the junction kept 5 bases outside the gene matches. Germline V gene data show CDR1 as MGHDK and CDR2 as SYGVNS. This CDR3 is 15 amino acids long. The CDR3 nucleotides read TGTGCCAGCAGTGACAGCGGGGGAGTTTACAATGAGCAGTTCTTC. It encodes CASSDSGGVYNEQFF.

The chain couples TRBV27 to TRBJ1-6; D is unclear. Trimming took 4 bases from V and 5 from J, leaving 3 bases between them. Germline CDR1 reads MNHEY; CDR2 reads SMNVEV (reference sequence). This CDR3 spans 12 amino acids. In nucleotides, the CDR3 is TGTGCCAGCAGTTCGAATAATTCACCCCTCCACTTT. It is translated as CASSSNNSPLHF.

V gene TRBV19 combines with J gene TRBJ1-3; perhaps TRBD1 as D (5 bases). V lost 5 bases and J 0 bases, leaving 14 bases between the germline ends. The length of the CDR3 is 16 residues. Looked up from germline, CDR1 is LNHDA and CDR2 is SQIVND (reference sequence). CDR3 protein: CASSSTATSSGNTIYF. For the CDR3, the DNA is TGTGCCAGTAGTTCGACAGCTACGAGCTCTGGAAACACCATATATTTT.

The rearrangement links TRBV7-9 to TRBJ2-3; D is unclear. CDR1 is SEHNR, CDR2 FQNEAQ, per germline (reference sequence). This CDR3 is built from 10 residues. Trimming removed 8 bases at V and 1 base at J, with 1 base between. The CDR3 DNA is TGTGCCAGCGGCACAGATACGCAGTATTTT. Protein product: CASGTDTQYF. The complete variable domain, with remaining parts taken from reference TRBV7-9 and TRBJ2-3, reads DTGVSQNPRHKITKRGQNVTFRCDPISEHNRLYWYRQTLGQGPEFLTYFQNEAQLEKSRLLSDRFSAERPKGSFSTLEIQRTEQGDSAMYLCASGTDTQYFGPGTRLTVL.

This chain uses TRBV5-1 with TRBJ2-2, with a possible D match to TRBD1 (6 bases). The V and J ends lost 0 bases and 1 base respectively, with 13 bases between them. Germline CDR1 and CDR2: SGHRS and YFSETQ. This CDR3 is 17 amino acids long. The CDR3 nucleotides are TGCGCCAGCAGCTTGGGGACAGCAACCAGGAACACCGGGGAGCTGTTTTTT. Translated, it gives CASSLGTATRNTGELFF.

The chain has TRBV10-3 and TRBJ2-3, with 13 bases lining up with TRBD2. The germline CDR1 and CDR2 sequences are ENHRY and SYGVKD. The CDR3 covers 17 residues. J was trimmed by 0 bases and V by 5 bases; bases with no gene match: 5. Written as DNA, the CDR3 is TGTGCCATCAGTCTTGGACTAGCGGGGGCGAGCACAGATACGCAGTATTTT. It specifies CAISLGLAGASTDTQYF.

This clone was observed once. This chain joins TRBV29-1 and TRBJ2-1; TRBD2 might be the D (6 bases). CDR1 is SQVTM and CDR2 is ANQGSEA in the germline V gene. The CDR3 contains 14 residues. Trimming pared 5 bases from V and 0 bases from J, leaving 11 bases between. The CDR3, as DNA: TGCAGCGTTCGGGGCGGGACCTCCTACAATGAGCAGTTCTTC. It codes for CSVRGGTSYNEQFF.

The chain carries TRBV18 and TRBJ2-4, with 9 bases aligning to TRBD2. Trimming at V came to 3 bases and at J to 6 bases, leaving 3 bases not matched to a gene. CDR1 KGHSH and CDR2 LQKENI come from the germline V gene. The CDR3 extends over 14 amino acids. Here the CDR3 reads CASSPSGGGNIQYF. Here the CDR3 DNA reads TGTGCCAGCTCACCTAGCGGGGGCGGAAACATTCAGTACTTC.

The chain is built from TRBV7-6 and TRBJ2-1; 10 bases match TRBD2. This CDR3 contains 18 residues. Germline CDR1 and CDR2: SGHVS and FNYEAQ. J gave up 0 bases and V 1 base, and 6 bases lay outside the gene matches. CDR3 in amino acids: CASSLDVSGGSSYNEQFF. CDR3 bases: TGTGCCAGCAGCTTAGATGTTAGCGGGGGGAGCTCCTACAATGAGCAGTTCTTC.

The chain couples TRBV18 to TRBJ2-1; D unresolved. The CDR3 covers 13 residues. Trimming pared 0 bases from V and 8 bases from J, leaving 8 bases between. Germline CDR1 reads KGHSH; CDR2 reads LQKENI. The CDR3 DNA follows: TGTGCCAGCTCACCACCGGGCTTAGATGAGCAGTTCTTC. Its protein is CASSPPGLDEQFF.

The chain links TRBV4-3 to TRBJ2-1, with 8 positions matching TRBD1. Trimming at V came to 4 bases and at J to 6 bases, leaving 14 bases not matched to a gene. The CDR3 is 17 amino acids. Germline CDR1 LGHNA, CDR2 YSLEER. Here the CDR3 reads CASSRGRADRVGNEQFF. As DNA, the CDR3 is TGCGCCAGCAGCCGGGGAAGAGCGGACAGGGTTGGCAATGAGCAGTTCTTC.

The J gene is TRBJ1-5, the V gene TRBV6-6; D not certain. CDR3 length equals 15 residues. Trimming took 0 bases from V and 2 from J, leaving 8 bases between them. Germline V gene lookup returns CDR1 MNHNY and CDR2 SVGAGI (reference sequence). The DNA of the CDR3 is TGTGCCAGCAGTTACTCGTCAGGCGGCAATCAGCCCCAGCATTTT. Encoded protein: CASSYSSGGNQPQHF.

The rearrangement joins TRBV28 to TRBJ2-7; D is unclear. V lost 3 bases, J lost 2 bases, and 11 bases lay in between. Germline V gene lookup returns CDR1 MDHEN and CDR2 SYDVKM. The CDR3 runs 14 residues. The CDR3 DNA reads TGTGCCAGCAGTTTCTCCCGGGTTACCTACGAGCAGTACTTC. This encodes CASSFSRVTYEQYF.

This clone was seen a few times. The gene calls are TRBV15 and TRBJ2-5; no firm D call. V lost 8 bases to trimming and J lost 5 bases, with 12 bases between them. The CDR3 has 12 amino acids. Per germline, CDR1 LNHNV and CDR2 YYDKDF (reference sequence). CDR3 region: CATAKGRETQYF. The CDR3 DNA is TGTGCCACCGCGAAGGGTCGCGAGACCCAGTACTTC.